A selection of T cell receptor beta chains follows, all from one sample in a study of technical replicates of blood from a few donors. The method was immunoSEQ multiplex PCR; TCRdb's version includes in-frame clones alone and lacks a portion of them. The repertoire holds some 57,000 clones, with about 90% as singletons. Sequenced material: PBMCs. The source of these receptors is a human donor in good health. Some clones in this sample may be carry-over from other donors' samples. Both conserved end residues are part of each CDR3. Fields, in order: J gene, D gene, V gene, clone size, CDR3 protein, CDR3 DNA. A D gene is named only where the DNA matches it firmly. Clone size appears in some rows only: once, few, many, or a class for an expanded clone.

>TRBJ1-3|.|TRBV11-2|.
CASSLQGYSGNTIYF
TGTGCCAGCAGCCTGCAGGGGTACTCTGGAAACACCATATATTTT
>TRBJ1-2|TRBD1|TRBV5-6|.
CASSKSARGFYGYTF
TGTGCCAGCAGCAAATCGGCCAGGGGGTTCTATGGCTACACCTTC
>TRBJ1-1|.|TRBV7-9|.
CASSTVKGSGTEAFF
TGTGCCAGCAGCACGGTCAAGGGCAGCGGCACTGAAGCTTTCTTT
>TRBJ1-5|.|TRBV27|.
CASSLGQGTNGNQPQHF
TGTGCCAGCAGTTTAGGGCAGGGAACTAATGGCAATCAGCCCCAGCATTTT
>TRBJ2-5|.|TRBV14|.
CASSQVAGGETQYF
TGTGCCAGCAGCCAAGTGGCGGGCGGTGAGACCCAGTACTTC
>TRBJ2-2|TRBD2|TRBV4-2|.
CASSLLSSSGRRTGELFF
TGTGCCAGCAGCCTCCTCTCAAGTAGCGGGAGGCGAACCGGGGAGCTGTTTTTT
>TRBJ2-3|TRBD2|TRBV7-8|.
CASSPQRERPADTQYF
TGTGCCAGCAGCCCCCAGCGGGAGCGCCCAGCGGATACGCAGTATTTT
>TRBJ2-7|TRBD1|TRBV2|.
CASSTDRSEQYF
TGTGCCAGCAGTACGGACAGGAGCGAGCAGTACTTC
>TRBJ2-7|TRBD2|TRBV11-1|.
CASSLGPGGEQYF
TGTGCCAGCAGCTTAGGGCCGGGGGGCGAGCAGTACTTC
>TRBJ2-5|.|TRBV2|.
CASSEGPQETQYF
TGTGCCAGCAGTGAAGGGCCCCAAGAGACCCAGTACTTC
>TRBJ2-5|TRBD2|TRBV2|once
CASSGAGRETQYF
TGTGCCAGCAGTGGGGCCGGGAGGGAGACCCAGTACTTC
>TRBJ2-7|TRBD2|TRBV10-2|.
CASVKGAGAWGYEQYF
TGCGCCAGCGTGAAAGGGGCGGGAGCCTGGGGCTACGAGCAGTACTTC
>TRBJ1-1|.|TRBV6-6|.
CASSYSGPTGTEAFF
TGTGCCAGCAGTTATTCCGGACCCACGGGGACTGAAGCTTTCTTT
>TRBJ2-7|.|TRBV5-1|.
CASSFGAGVYEQYF
TGCGCCAGCAGCTTCGGCGCAGGGGTCTACGAGCAGTACTTC
>TRBJ2-5|.|TRBV18|once
CASSPAVGLLVAGLQETQYF
TGTGCCAGCTCACCAGCGGTGGGGCTTTTAGTGGCAGGTCTACAAGAGACCCAGTACTTC
>TRBJ2-1|TRBD2|TRBV6-5|.
CASSYASGGARNEQFF
TGTGCCAGCAGTTACGCTAGCGGGGGGGCGAGGAATGAGCAGTTCTTC
>TRBJ1-1|.|TRBV19|.
CASIQTETNTEAFF
TGTGCCAGTATTCAGACAGAGACAAACACTGAAGCTTTCTTT
>TRBJ2-1|TRBD2|TRBV4-3|.
CASSLLAGGFERNEQFF
TGCGCCAGCAGCCTTCTAGCGGGAGGGTTTGAGAGAAATGAGCAGTTCTTC
>TRBJ2-2|TRBD2|TRBV2|.
CASRGLASGAGELFF
TGTGCCAGCAGAGGACTAGCATCGGGGGCCGGGGAGCTGTTTTTT
>TRBJ1-1|.|TRBV4-3|once
CASSQVGDGTEAFF
TGCGCCAGCAGCCAAGTGGGAGACGGCACTGAAGCTTTCTTT
>TRBJ2-5|TRBD2|TRBV7-2|.
CASSFSTGGRQETQYF
TGTGCCAGCAGCTTCAGCACGGGGGGTCGGCAAGAGACCCAGTACTTC
>TRBJ2-7|TRBD2|TRBV11-1|.
CASSPGGLNEQYF
TGTGCCAGCAGCCCGGGAGGGCTCAACGAGCAGTACTTC
>TRBJ2-2|.|TRBV5-1|.
CASSLDGGPGELFF
TGCGCCAGCAGCTTGGACGGGGGTCCCGGGGAGCTGTTTTTT
>TRBJ1-1|.|TRBV5-4|.
CASSQGQRSTEAFF
TGTGCCAGCAGCCAAGGACAGCGAAGCACTGAAGCTTTCTTT
>TRBJ2-3|.|TRBV9|.
CASSVGGSVWTDTQYF
TGTGCCAGCAGCGTAGGAGGTAGCGTTTGGACAGATACGCAGTATTTT
>TRBJ2-7|TRBD1|TRBV7-9|.
CASSGTSRGHTYEQYF
TGTGCCAGCAGCGGTACATCCAGGGGGCATACCTACGAGCAGTACTTC
>TRBJ2-5|.|TRBV6-6|.
CASSYSRETQYF
TGTGCCAGCAGTTACTCCCGTGAGACCCAGTACTTC
>TRBJ1-2|TRBD1|TRBV27|.
CASSPHTGTVISGRGYTF
TGTGCCAGCAGTCCCCACACCGGGACAGTGATTAGTGGAAGGGGCTACACCTTC
>TRBJ2-3|.|TRBV6-5|.
CASSYSRNTDTQYF
TGTGCCAGCAGTTACTCGAGGAATACAGATACGCAGTATTTT
>TRBJ2-1|TRBD2|TRBV7-2|.
CASTLTSGGASYNEQFF
TGTGCCAGCACCCTGACTAGCGGGGGGGCCTCCTACAATGAGCAGTTCTTC
>TRBJ2-3|TRBD1|TRBV6-1|.
CASRGDRGNTDTQYF
TGTGCCAGCAGAGGCGACAGGGGGAACACAGATACGCAGTATTTT
>TRBJ1-2|.|TRBV7-9|.
CASSFWEGGNYGYTF
TGTGCCAGCAGCTTTTGGGAGGGGGGGAACTATGGCTACACCTTC
>TRBJ1-2|.|TRBV6-5|.
CASSYKGENYGYTF
TGTGCCAGCAGTTATAAGGGGGAGAACTATGGCTACACCTTC
>TRBJ2-1|.|TRBV11-2|.
CASSLIQLVGEQFF
TGTGCCAGCAGCCTCATTCAACTAGTTGGTGAGCAGTTCTTC
>TRBJ2-7|.|TRBV6-1|.
CASTRDSVEQYF
TGTGCCAGCACCCGGGACTCCGTCGAGCAGTACTTC
>TRBJ2-7|TRBD1|TRBV4-1|once
CASSQWDRHEQYF
TGCGCCAGCAGCCAATGGGACAGGCACGAGCAGTACTTC
>TRBJ2-3|.|TRBV5-1|.
CASSSQEADTQYF
TGCGCCAGCAGCTCCCAGGAGGCGGATACGCAGTATTTT
>TRBJ2-2|.|TRBV5-1|few
CATKPKGANTGELFF
TGCGCCACCAAACCTAAGGGGGCGAACACCGGGGAGCTGTTTTTT
>TRBJ1-4|.|TRBV4-3|few
CASSQARWGGRAGEKLFF
TGCGCCAGCAGCCAAGCACGTTGGGGGGGGAGGGCCGGTGAAAAACTGTTTTTT
>TRBJ2-1|TRBD2|TRBV18|.
CASSPIAGEQFF
TGTGCCAGCTCACCGATAGCGGGGGAGCAGTTCTTC
>TRBJ1-1|.|TRBV5-1|.
CASSFDRNTEAFF
TGCGCCAGCAGTTTCGACAGGAACACTGAAGCTTTCTTT
>TRBJ1-2|.|TRBV4-3|.
CASSQREAEGSTF
TGCGCCAGCAGCCAAAGGGAGGCCGAGGGATCCACCTTC
>TRBJ2-3|.|TRBV4-1|.
CASSQDSSSAGVADTQYF
TGCGCCAGCAGCCAAGATTCTAGCTCAGCCGGGGTTGCAGATACGCAGTATTTT
>TRBJ2-1|.|TRBV6-6|.
CASSYGVRGVDFEQFF
TGTGCCAGCAGTTACGGCGTTCGGGGTGTTGACTTTGAGCAGTTCTTC
>TRBJ2-5|TRBD1|TRBV5-1|.
CASNLGQGYETQYF
TGCGCCAGCAACCTCGGACAGGGTTACGAGACCCAGTACTTC
>TRBJ2-5|TRBD1|TRBV2|.
CASSGMTGGIETQYF
TGTGCCAGCAGCGGAATGACAGGGGGCATAGAGACCCAGTACTTC
>TRBJ2-1|.|TRBV4-2|.
CASSLGESGEQFF
TGTGCCAGCAGCCTGGGCGAGAGCGGTGAGCAGTTCTTC